This T cell receptor (beta chain) was captured by sequencing in a study of tumor and adjacent non-tumor tissue in lung cancer. This clonotype has only one observation. Germline is not matched at one junction end, which may reflect a read error. This CDR3 is built from 16 residues. Germline V gene lookup returns CDR1 LGHNA and CDR2 YNFKEQ. RNA was extracted from bulk tissue without any cell sorting. A modified ARM-PCR protocol with three rounds of nested PCR amplified TCRbeta. TCRdb fed the multiplex PCR reads into MiXCR, producing one record per CDR3 protein. The sample includes around 86,000 distinct CDR3 sequences, approximately 77% of them seen just once.

Sequenced input: lung tumor tissue. The chain combines TRBV4-2 with TRBJ2-2; 13 bases agree with TRBD2. This receptor was taken from a woman aged 35 to 49 with non-small cell lung cancer. The CDR3 sequence: CASSSRLAGGTGELFF. The CDR3 DNA reads as TGTGCCAGCAGCTCTAGACTAGCGGGAGGCACCGGGGAACTGTTTTTT.